Following are 27 T cell receptor beta chains from one sample sequenced in a study of blood T cell repertoires in COVID-19. Using immunoSEQ multiplex PCR, the repertoire was profiled, and TCRdb retains in-frame clones only, with some absent. The sample lists about 120,000 clones, approximately 81% occurring once. Material for sequencing was peripheral blood. The receptor set was obtained from a man aged 55 to 70 with acute or convalescent COVID-19.

The chain is built from TRBV28 and TRBJ1-1, with a tentative D call TRBD1 (5 bases). Trimming left V 4 bases short and J 5 bases short, with 14 bases between. Germline V gene data show CDR1 as MDHEN and CDR2 as SYDVKM. The CDR3 runs to 14 residues. Written as DNA, the CDR3 is TGTGCCAGCAGTTACAGGTCCATGGGGACTGAAGCTTTCTTT. Amino acids: CASSYRSMGTEAFF.

This chain uses TRBV10-3 with TRBJ1-1; D perhaps matches TRBD1 (5 bases). Germline CDR1 and CDR2: ENHRY and SYGVKD. The CDR3 is made up of 12 amino acids. V was trimmed by 10 bases and J by 2 bases, leaving 11 bases between them. In DNA form, the CDR3 reads TGTGCCACGCAGGGAGGTAACACTGAAGCTTTCTTT. Translating it yields CATQGGNTEAFF.

This clone has a single count. The CDR3 loop is CASSQTGEGYGYTF. CDR3 bases: TGCGCCAGCAGCCAGACAGGGGAGGGCTATGGCTACACCTTC. V usage is TRBV5-1 and J usage is TRBJ1-2, with 8 bases aligning to TRBD1. V shed 4 bases and J 4 bases; nucleotides not matched to a gene: 6. Germline V gene data show CDR1 as SGHRS and CDR2 as YFSETQ. The CDR3 runs to 14 residues.

This sequence joins TRBV19 and TRBJ1-3; D unresolved. Trimming removed 3 bases from V and 0 bases from J, with 6 bases in between. Germline V CDR1 and CDR2: LNHDA, SQIVND (reference sequence). The CDR3 is 14 residues long. The CDR3 nucleotides are TGTGCCAGTAGTATGACTGACTCTGGAAACACCATATATTTT. Its protein product is CASSMTDSGNTIYF. Using reference TRBV19 and TRBJ1-3 for the parts outside the CDR3, the full variable domain is DGGITQSPKYLFRKEGQNVTLSCEQNLNHDAMYWYRQDPGQGLRLIYYSQIVNDFQKGDIAEGYSVSREKKESFPLTVTSAQKNPTAFYLCASSMTDSGNTIYFGEGSWLTVV.

The rearrangement uses TRBV15 and TRBJ1-5; a weak D match, TRBD1 (6 bases). The CDR3 sequence is 17 residues long. From germline, CDR1 is LNHNV and CDR2 YYDKDF (reference sequence). The ends were cut back, 1 base at V and 6 bases at J, with 19 bases in the middle. CDR3 sequence (DNA): TGTGCCACCAGCAGAGGGGCAGGGGTTGGTTCGCCTCAGCCCCAGCATTTT. Translating it yields CATSRGAGVGSPQPQHF.

The J gene is TRBJ2-5, the V gene TRBV7-2; D is ambiguous. The V gene's germline CDR1 is SGHTA and CDR2 FQGNSA. This CDR3 region has 13 residues. Trimming took 6 bases from V and 5 from J, leaving 13 bases between them. The CDR3: CASRNRYPETQYF. The CDR3 coding sequence is TGTGCCAGCAGGAACAGATATCCTGAGACCCAGTACTTC.

The rearrangement links TRBV3-1 (or the pseudogene TRBV3-2) to TRBJ2-7; TRBD1 is a possible D gene (5 bases). The CDR3 consists of 10 residues. The germline gives CDR1 LGHDT, CDR2 YNNKEL (reference sequence). The CDR3 DNA reads as TGTGCCAGCAGCCCCCTCTGGACATGTGTA. It codes for CASSPLWTCV.

The chain joins TRBV19 to TRBJ2-5, with 8 nucleotides matching TRBD2. The CDR3 extends over 15 amino acids. Germline values: CDR1 LNHDA, CDR2 SQIVND (reference sequence). V shed 3 bases, J shed 2 bases, and the junction held 5 bases outside the gene matches. The CDR3 DNA reads as TGTGCCAGTAGTATTGGAGCGGGGGTACAAGAGACCCAGTACTTC. Protein: CASSIGAGVQETQYF.

This clone occurred a few times. The rearrangement uses TRBV15 and TRBJ1-2; 7 nucleotides line up with TRBD1. The CDR3 totals 15 residues. V gave up 1 base and J gave up 4 bases; unmatched junction bases: 6. The V gene's germline CDR1 is LNHNV and CDR2 YYDKDF (reference sequence). CDR3: CATSRGLGTAYGYTF. The CDR3 DNA reads as TGTGCCACCAGCAGAGGTCTAGGGACAGCCTATGGCTACACCTTC.

The count of this clone is one. The chain uses TRBV18 and TRBJ2-1; 10 bases map to TRBD2. The CDR3 spans 15 residues. Looked up from germline, CDR1 is KGHSH and CDR2 is LQKENI. Losses at the gene ends were 2 bases for V and 6 bases for J; bases not matched to a gene: 4. The CDR3 DNA sequence: TGTGCCAGCTCACCAAGTCTAGCGGGGGCCAATGAGCAGTTCTTC. Translated, it gives CASSPSLAGANEQFF.

The chain couples TRBV6-2 or TRBV6-3 to TRBJ2-5; 11 positions match TRBD2. This CDR3 has 19 residues. CDR1 and CDR2 (germline): MNHEY, SVGEGT. V gave up 4 bases and J gave up 4 bases; unmatched junction bases: 17. The CDR3 DNA reads as TGTGCCAGCAGTTTGGGTGTTGTTACTAGCGGGAGTATGCGAGAGACCCAGTACTTC. Translation: CASSLGVVTSGSMRETQYF.

This rearrangement joins TRBV6-2 or TRBV6-3 to TRBJ1-2, with D possibly TRBD1 on 5 matching bases. This CDR3 is 13 amino acids long. CDR1 is MNHEY, CDR2 SVGEGT, per germline. Between the trimmed V and J ends, which lost 5 bases and 3 bases, there was a span of 10 bases. The CDR3 nucleotides are TGTGCCAGCAGTCACAGGACGGACTATGGCTACACCTTC. This codes for CASSHRTDYGYTF.

The rearrangement links TRBV4-2 to TRBJ1-2, with TRBD1 matching 8 bases. The CDR3 consists of 16 residues. Germline CDR1 is LGHNA and CDR2 is YNFKEQ. V was pared by 1 base and J by 5 bases, with 9 bases of the junction left unmatched. As DNA, the CDR3 is TGTGCCAGCAGCCAAGCGACGGGGCAGGGGGCTTATGGCTACACCTTC. This gives the protein CASSQATGQGAYGYTF.

This rearrangement joins TRBV7-9 to TRBJ2-1, with 7 nucleotides matching TRBD1. The junction had 7 bases not matched to a gene; V was cut back by 5 bases and J by 0 bases. This CDR3 has 16 amino acids. Germline CDR1 SEHNR, CDR2 FQNEAQ (reference sequence). The chain's CDR3 is CASSPRDSSSYNEQFF. The CDR3 nucleotides are TGTGCCAGCAGCCCCAGGGACAGTAGCTCCTACAATGAGCAGTTCTTC.

The genes are TRBV18 and TRBJ2-2; D gene uncertain. Germline V gene sequence: CDR1 KGHSH, CDR2 LQKENI. With 2 bases removed from V and 3 bases from J, the gap between germline ends came to 7 bases. The CDR3 has 14 amino acids. CDR3 coding DNA: TGTGCCAGCTCACCAGCCGGGTACACCGGGGAGCTGTTTTTT. Translating it yields CASSPAGYTGELFF.

V and J are TRBV5-6 and TRBJ2-5; maybe TRBD1 (6 bases). V was pared by 4 bases and J by 1 base, with 11 bases between. Germline V gene data show CDR1 as SGHDT and CDR2 as YYEEEE. The CDR3 covers 14 residues. CDR3 DNA sequence: TGTGCCAGCAGCCCCCGGGACACCCAAGAGACCCAGTACTTC. Amino acid sequence: CASSPRDTQETQYF.

V is TRBV12-3 or TRBV12-4 and J is TRBJ2-4, with TRBD1 matching over 9 bases. The CDR3 length is 13 residues. J lost 7 bases, V lost 4 bases, and 2 bases had no gene match. The chain's CDR3 is CASSWTGDNIQYF. The CDR3 DNA reads TGTGCCAGCAGTTGGACAGGGGACAACATTCAGTACTTC.

V is TRBV2 and J is TRBJ1-2; D gene unclear. CDR3 size: 14 residues. V was shortened by 5 bases and J by 7 bases, with 17 bases between the two germline ends. Looked up from germline, CDR1 is SNHLY and CDR2 is FYNNEI. The CDR3, as DNA: TGTGCCAGCAGTCCCGTGATGGGGAGTAGTGGCTACACCTTC. Protein sequence: CASSPVMGSSGYTF.

The rearrangement links TRBV6-2 or TRBV6-3 to TRBJ1-5; D unclear. Germline CDR1 is MNHEY and CDR2 is SVGEGT. The CDR3 extends over 11 amino acids. V lost 6 bases and J 7 bases, leaving 7 bases between the germline ends. For the CDR3, the DNA is TGTGCCAGCAGCAGAGGGCAGCCCCAGCATTTT. Translating gives CASSRGQPQHF.

The chain employs TRBV19 and TRBJ2-7; TRBD2 is a possible D gene (6 bases). The CDR3 runs to 15 residues. The V gene lost 6 bases and the J gene lost 2 bases, with 17 bases spanning the gap. The germline V gene has CDR1 LNHDA and CDR2 SQIVND (reference sequence). Written as DNA, the CDR3 is TGTGCCAGTAGCCCAGCAGCGGGCCCAGCCTACGAGCAGTACTTC. Protein sequence: CASSPAAGPAYEQYF. Supplemented by reference TRBV19 and TRBJ2-7, the full variable domain reads DGGITQSPKYLFRKEGQNVTLSCEQNLNHDAMYWYRQDPGQGLRLIYYSQIVNDFQKGDIAEGYSVSREKKESFPLTVTSAQKNPTAFYLCASSPAAGPAYEQYFGPGTRLTVT.

The J gene is TRBJ2-1, the V gene TRBV19; 7 nucleotides line up with TRBD1. This CDR3 has 15 residues. The V segment lost 4 bases and the J segment 5 bases; nucleotides outside the gene matches: 8. The V gene's germline CDR1 is LNHDA and CDR2 SQIVND (reference sequence). The CDR3 DNA sequence: TGTGCCAGTAGTAACTCCGGACAGGACGACAATGAGCAGTTCTTC. This encodes CASSNSGQDDNEQFF.

The V and J genes are TRBV5-1 and TRBJ1-2, with D maybe TRBD1 (6 bases). V was shortened by 4 bases and J by 5 bases, with 12 bases between the two germline ends. CDR3 length: 13 residues. Germline V lookup: CDR1 SGHRS, CDR2 YFSETQ. Here the CDR3 DNA reads TGCGCCAGCAGCGGGGGCGGGTTTTATGGCTACACCTTC. This sequence encodes CASSGGGFYGYTF.

This clone has a single count. This chain links TRBV19 with TRBJ2-3, with TRBD2 matching over 12 bases. The CDR3 has 17 residues. V lost 5 bases, J lost 3 bases, and 9 bases stayed unmatched. Germline V lookup: CDR1 LNHDA, CDR2 SQIVND (reference sequence). The CDR3 reads CASSVDLAGGFTDTQYF. In DNA form, the CDR3 reads TGTGCCAGTAGTGTCGACCTAGCGGGAGGGTTTACAGATACGCAGTATTTT. The variable domain in full, completed from reference TRBV19 and TRBJ2-3, reads DGGITQSPKYLFRKEGQNVTLSCEQNLNHDAMYWYRQDPGQGLRLIYYSQIVNDFQKGDIAEGYSVSREKKESFPLTVTSAQKNPTAFYLCASSVDLAGGFTDTQYFGPGTRLTVL.

The chain employs TRBV6-4 and TRBJ2-1; a weak D match, TRBD2 (6 bases). This CDR3 contains 13 residues. V shed 0 bases and J shed 10 bases, with 10 bases lying between them. Per the germline V gene, CDR1 is MRHNA and CDR2 is SNTAGT. CDR3 in DNA: TGTGCCAGCAGTGACTCGATAGGAGGGGAGCAGTTCTTC. Encoded protein: CASSDSIGGEQFF.

This clone was observed once. The J gene is TRBJ2-3, the V gene TRBV25-1; D may be TRBD2 (6 bases). CDR1 is MGHDK, CDR2 SYGVNS, per germline. This CDR3 is built from 11 residues. The germline V and J ends were trimmed by 1 base and 11 bases, with 7 bases remaining between them. CDR3 coding DNA: TGTGCCAGCAGTGAATGGACTAAGCAGTATTTT. Amino acids: CASSEWTKQYF.

This clone was picked up a small number of times. The V call is TRBV19, the J call TRBJ2-1, with D perhaps matching TRBD2 (6 bases). CDR1 and CDR2 from the germline V gene are LNHDA and SQIVND (reference sequence). Trimming took 6 bases from V and 4 from J, leaving 10 bases between them. The CDR3 spans 13 residues. CDR3 sequence (DNA): TGTGCCAGTAGAGGCGGGGTTTACAATGAGCAGTTCTTC. This sequence encodes CASRGGVYNEQFF.

The V gene is TRBV6-5, the J gene TRBJ2-2, with D perhaps matching TRBD2 (5 bases). The germline gives CDR1 MNHEY, CDR2 SVGAGI. This CDR3 has 16 amino acids. Trimming stripped 2 bases from V and 2 bases from J, with 12 bases between. As DNA, the CDR3 is TGTGCCAGCAGTTACAGAGGGCAGCGAAACACCGGGGAGCTGTTTTTT. Protein: CASSYRGQRNTGELFF.